The text below deals with one T cell receptor beta chain. Its specific antigen is unknown. Base qualities are not at hand, and no much larger clone is one base apart. This entry belongs to a study of OX40 agonist ivuxolimab in advanced cancers. In the study overall: Ivuxolimab was a fully human IgG2 agonistic monoclonal antibody targeting the costimulatory receptor OX40 (CD134). Intravenous ivuxolimab was administered to patients every 2 weeks at six dose levels: 0.01, 0.1, 0.3, 1.5, 3 and 10 mg/kg. Among the roughly 50 dose-escalation patients, 19 had hepatocellular carcinoma, approximately 15 melanoma, 9 renal cell carcinoma and 9 head and neck cancer. In the dose-escalation cohort, 70% to 90% of patients were male, and the mean age was around 60 years with a range of roughly 23 to 90. Prior anti-PD-1, anti-PD-L1 or anti-CTLA-4 therapy was permitted, and checkpoint inhibitors had been received by around 40% of dose-escalation patients. Partial responses occurred in three dose-escalation patients, of whom one had hepatocellular carcinoma and two had cutaneous melanoma. The purpose of peripheral TCRbeta sequencing was to test whether ivuxolimab changed TCR sequence diversity and led to clonal T-cell expansion. The paper describes the monotherapy dose-escalation part (N ≈ 52 patients) of the phase I trial of ivuxolimab.

Genomic DNA was extracted from sorted cells for sequencing of the TCRbeta CDR3 region. The immunoSEQ Assay was used to sequence the TCRbeta CDR3 regions. TCRdb obtained this table from immuneACCESS and retained in-frame rearrangements with V and J assigned. These tables miss some clones; where compared with another copy, unresolved V genes account for less than half of the shortfall, and the remainder is unexplained. A total of more than 50,000 clones appear in this sample, about 88% of them only once. Together, the top ten hold around an eighth of the sample. The trial excluded patients who had a history of autoimmune disease or who were on systemic immunosuppression. Peripheral blood for TCR sequencing was collected from all dose cohorts at baseline, on cycle 4 day 1, and on cycle 7 day 1. The samples were drawn from a first-in-human, open-label, multicenter phase I dose-escalation trial of ivuxolimab. Adults with locally advanced or metastatic head and neck squamous cell, hepatocellular, melanoma or renal cell carcinoma were enrolled in the trial. Before TCR sequencing, CD4+ T cells and CD8+ T cells were sorted from peripheral blood as separate populations.

As encoded in the germline V gene, CDR1 is SGHAT while CDR2 is FQNNGV. The CDR3 numbers 16 residues from cysteine through phenylalanine. Only the CDR3 region is kept as DNA, spanning 48 bases read in frame from base 1. Trimming at the junction amounts to 5 bases on V and 3 bases on J, and the germline ends lie 16 bases apart. The paper's findings and limits, for the study overall: Antigen specificity was not determined for the clonally expanded peripheral T cells. At doses of 0.1 to 3.0 mg/kg, clonal expansion of both CD4+ and CD8+ T cells in blood was seen between baseline and week 6. Low levels of normalized T-cell clonal expansion were also seen in some nonresponding patients. After ivuxolimab, expanded clones were on average more numerous among CD8+ T cells than among CD4+ T cells. Partial responders in the 0.1-3.0 mg/kg groups had among the lowest normalized peripheral clonal expansion, especially among CD8+ T cells.

The sample here was CD4+ or CD8+ T cells sorted from blood, taken in a trial of the OX40 agonist ivuxolimab. The rearrangement joined TRBV11-2 to TRBJ2-2; TRBD1 is a weak D gene call, 6 bases matching. The sequence derives from an adult with an advanced solid tumor such as melanoma, head and neck, liver or kidney cancer. CDR3 region: CASSPVRGSDTGELFF. The DNA is as follows: TGTGCCAGCAGCCCCGTTAGGGGGTCGGACACCGGGGAGCTGTTTTTT.